Below, one TCR beta chain is given with its context. Its antigen is currently not known. Base-call qualities are not available, and no considerably larger clone is one nucleotide away. The data stem from a study of shared clonotypes between healthy human individuals (dated by TCRdb to the early 2020s). With regard to the full study: Three men and a couple of women, aged 18 to 49 years, made up the cohort. To estimate repertoire size and how much clonotypes are shared between individuals, the study performed deep sequencing of blood TCR repertoires from 4 to 6 healthy adults. Leukapheresis yielded between about 0.85 and 10 billion PBMCs per donor. To increase sequencing depth and limit assay-specific biases, TCR repertoire library preparation and sequencing were carried out by different laboratories using diverse techniques. For each donor, CD4 naive and CD4 memory were each given three plates, CD8 naive was given two plates, and CD8 memory was given one plate.

The donors were healthy, HIV-negative adults who had no recently reported acute infections or vaccinations. Every donor was a Caucasian adult residing in Nashville, Tennessee, USA. CD4+ T cells were enriched by magnetic negative selection, after which naive cells were positively selected on CD45RA and the negative fraction was taken as the memory subset. After blood collection by leukapheresis, PBMCs were isolated using Ficoll-Histopaque density gradient centrifugation and then cryopreserved in the vapor phase of liquid nitrogen. Analytical flow cytometry was used to check the purity and quantity of each magnetically sorted T cell population. Genomic DNA was isolated from each sorted fraction and quantified by UV absorbance on a Nanodrop 2000c. Using the deep immunoSEQ assay, multiplex PCR amplified TCR CDR3 regions from genomic DNA. For each cell subset, the extracted genomic DNA was distributed evenly across all wells of several immunoSEQ 96-well plates, and each plate served as one replicate. Each replicate PCR for sorted subsets received around 200 ng genomic DNA, equal to some 32,000 T cell genomes. Purified libraries were measured with a Qubit 3.0 fluorometer, size-checked on a Bioanalyzer 2100, and measured again with the KAPA Library Quantification kit. Every immunoSEQ 96-well plate was sequenced on a separate single-read 150-cycle Illumina NextSeq 550 flow cell. On the authors' methods: Because the immunoSEQ output included only junctional sequences and no quality scores, the filtering could not be the same as the filtering used for full-length reads. To assign V/J genes and CDR3, sequences were annotated against IMGT germline references using PyIR, a Python wrapper for IgBLAST v1.9. Reads were removed for weak V/J assignments (E-value above 1e-6), missing CDR3, stop codons, out-of-frame junctions, or ambiguous translated residues. A V3J clonotype was defined by an identical inferred V gene, J gene, and CDR3 amino acid sequence. The percentage overlap between two repertoires was calculated by dividing the number of shared unique clonotypes by the size of the smaller repertoire. RTK rarefaction, the Chao1 estimator, and Recon v2.1 estimates of unobserved clonotypes were used to assess repertoire richness. Generation probabilities were computed with OLGA for all TCRbeta clonotypes obtained by the gDNA method from a handful of donors. TCRdb carries this immuneACCESS record with in-frame sequences only. Its versions omit some clonotypes, under half of them owing to an unresolved V gene in the studies checked, with the rest unexplained. Clonal size and the V and J genes are those of that table, whereas D and trimming came from the DNA. The sample includes 2 million to 3 million clones, with approximately 93% observed a single time. The ten largest clonotypes hold 0.36% of the sample.

Its CDR3 holds 16 amino acids, cysteine through phenylalanine. The kept DNA is CDR3 alone, 48 bases in frame from the first base. Trimming takes 3 bases from V and 0 bases from J, and the germline ends sit 12 bases apart. CDR1 and CDR2 (SGHDN, FVKESK) derive from the germline V gene. Summary of the overall study and its limitations: Because the study included a small number of donors, the genetic and exposure-history diversity represented was limited. Naive subsets generally had larger estimated clonotype richness than memory subsets. Pairwise subsampling indicated that sequencing depth was expected to affect the degree of clonotype sharing among donors. When a handful of donors were compared, the shared fraction of clonotypes was about 5.4% for naive CD4, 3.5% for naive CD8, more than 2% for memory CD4, and roughly 0.43% for memory CD8. Rarefaction of sorted-subset datasets indicated incomplete sequencing despite the large sequencing depth. Clonotypes shared by all four sorted-subset donors showed higher generation probabilities than non-shared clonotypes. Sampling was restricted to blood, and TCR repertoires in tissue are likely to differ from TCR repertoires in blood.

The sequence derives from a man aged 18 to 30 in good health. Some clones in this sample may be carry-over from other donors' samples. Here the chain combines TRBV14 and TRBJ1-3; the D gene is perhaps TRBD1, on 6 matching bases. Source material: naive CD4+ T cells from PBMCs. Interpreted using the paper, the cell subset or site label stands for: CD45RA+ positively selected. This receptor carries the CDR3 CASSQDTGSSGNTIYF. The nucleotides read TGTGCCAGCAGCCAGGATACAGGGTCCTCTGGAAACACCATATATTTT.